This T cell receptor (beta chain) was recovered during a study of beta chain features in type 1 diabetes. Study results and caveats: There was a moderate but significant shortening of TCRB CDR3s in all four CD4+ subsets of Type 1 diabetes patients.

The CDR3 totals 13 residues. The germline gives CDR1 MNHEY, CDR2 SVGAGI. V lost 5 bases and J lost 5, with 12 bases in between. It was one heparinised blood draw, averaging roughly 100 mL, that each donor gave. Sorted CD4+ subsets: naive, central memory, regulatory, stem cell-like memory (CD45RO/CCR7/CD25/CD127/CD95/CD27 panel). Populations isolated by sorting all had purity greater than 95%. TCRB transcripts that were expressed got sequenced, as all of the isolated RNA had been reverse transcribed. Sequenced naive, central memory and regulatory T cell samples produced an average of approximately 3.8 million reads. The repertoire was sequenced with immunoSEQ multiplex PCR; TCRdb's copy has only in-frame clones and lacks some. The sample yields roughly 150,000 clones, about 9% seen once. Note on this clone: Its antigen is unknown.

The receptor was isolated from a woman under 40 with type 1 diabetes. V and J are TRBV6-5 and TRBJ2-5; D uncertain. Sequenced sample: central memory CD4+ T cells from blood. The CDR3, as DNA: TGTGCCAGCAGTCGTGAGCTTCGGGAGACCCAGTACTTC. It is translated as CASSRELRETQYF.